This T cell receptor beta chain was sequenced in a study of sequential checkpoint blockade in melanoma. Study details: Randomization was 1:1 between first-line nivolumab→ipilimumab and ipilimumab→nivolumab. After both sequences, patients received maintenance nivolumab.

The V end was cut by 0 bases, the J end by 2 bases, with 7 bases between. Germline-derived CDR1 and CDR2 are PRHDT and FYEKMQ (reference sequence). This CDR3 spans 14 amino acids. Here immunoSEQ multiplex PCR was the method, and the copy in TCRdb shows in-frame clones only, minus some. The sample carries over 10,000 clones, approximately 80% recorded once. Treatment indicated: randomized to nivolumab then ipilimumab (arm A) or the reverse (arm B). No patient had prior DNA-damaging chemotherapy. PBMC sorting kept live CD3+CD8+ cells without CD19 or CD56. The V gene is TRBV13, the J gene TRBJ2-5, with D possibly matching TRBD1 (6 bases). The input for sequencing was CD8+ T cells sorted from blood (inferred from file names), taken from a patient given nivolumab and ipilimumab in sequence. This clonotype was sampled from a human donor with melanoma. CDR3 amino acids: CASSLGTGQETQYF. As DNA, the CDR3 is TGTGCCAGCAGCTTAGGGACAGGACAAGAGACCCAGTACTTC.